This TCR beta chain was captured in a study of radiotherapy plus CTLA-4 blockade in lung cancer. Study details: An objective response was seen in 15% to 20% of patients, and disease control in roughly 28%. Whole-study findings and limits: After treatment with radiotherapy plus ipilimumab, TCR clones that came from the tumor expanded in blood. With interferon-beta, early dynamics of blood T cell clones were reported to best predict response.

Clones were sequenced by immunoSEQ multiplex PCR, and TCRdb holds only the in-frame ones, with some missing. The top ten clones hold about a quarter of a sample with about 49,000 clones, roughly 84% of them seen once. On this clone itself: Its antigen is currently unknown.

Germline V gene lookup returns CDR1 LGHNA and CDR2 YNFKEQ. This CDR3 region has 16 residues. This rearrangement joins TRBV4-2 to TRBJ2-1, with TRBD1 identical over 9 bases. The receptor comes from a human donor with non-small cell lung cancer whose response to radiotherapy plus ipilimumab could not be evaluated. The sample in question was peripheral blood, obtained from a patient treated with radiotherapy plus ipilimumab. The CDR3 reads CAASPDGQGSYNEQFF. The CDR3 DNA reads as TGTGCAGCTAGTCCGGATGGACAGGGGTCCTACAATGAGCAGTTCTTC.